This T cell receptor beta chain was captured by sequencing in a study of PD-1 blockade in classical Hodgkin lymphoma. Across the study: Every 2 weeks, patients got 3 mg/kg intravenous nivolumab.

CDR1 is MNHEY and CDR2 is SMNVEV in the germline V gene (reference sequence). Trimming stripped 0 bases from V and 7 bases from J, with 12 bases between. The CDR3 consists of 14 residues. No patient escaped relapse after autologous stem cell transplantation, and brentuximab vedotin exposure varied. Study results and limitations: Exclusion was applied to patients who started nivolumab under 1 year after ASCT. Partial responders and progressors had significantly lower baseline TCR diversity. TCR diversity rose significantly by C4D1 in CD4+ but not CD8+ cells.

Worth noting for this clone: The antigen remains unidentified.

The method was immunoSEQ multiplex PCR; TCRdb's version includes in-frame clones alone and lacks a portion of them. The sample lists about 100,000 clones, 89% occurring once. The receptor was derived from a human donor with classical Hodgkin lymphoma. Sequenced material: peripheral blood mononuclear cells (PBMCs), taken before the second cycle of nivolumab. The rearrangement uses TRBV27 and TRBJ1-1; D might be TRBD1 (5 bases). CDR3 region: CASSLSWGLGEAFF. The CDR3 DNA is TGTGCCAGCAGTTTATCGTGGGGGTTGGGTGAAGCTTTCTTT.